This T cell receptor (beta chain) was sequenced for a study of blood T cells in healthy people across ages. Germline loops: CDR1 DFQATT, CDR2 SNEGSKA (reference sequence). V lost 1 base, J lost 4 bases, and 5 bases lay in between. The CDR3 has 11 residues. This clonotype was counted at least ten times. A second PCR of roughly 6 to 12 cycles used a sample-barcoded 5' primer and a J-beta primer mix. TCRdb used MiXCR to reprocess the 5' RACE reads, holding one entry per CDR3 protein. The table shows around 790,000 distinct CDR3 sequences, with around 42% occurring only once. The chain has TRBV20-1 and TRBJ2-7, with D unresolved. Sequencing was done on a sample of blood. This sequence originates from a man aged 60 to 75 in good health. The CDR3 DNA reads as TGCAGTGCTAGAGGTGGTTACGAGCAGTACTTC. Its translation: CSARGGYEQYF.